A selection of T cell receptor beta chains follows, all from one sample in a study of blood T cell repertoires in COVID-19. Sequencing was performed with immunoSEQ multiplex PCR; in TCRdb, only in-frame clones are kept and a portion is missing. The table includes fewer than 70,000 clones, about 85% detected once. The sample comprised peripheral blood. These receptors were obtained from an elderly man with acute or convalescent COVID-19. Each CDR3 is given with its conserved first and last residue. Each record gives: clone size, V gene, J gene, CDR3 protein. Expanded clones are given a class, and other clones once, few, many or no size at all.

NA	TRBV18	TRBJ1-2	CASSPGTGTNRYGYTF
NA	TRBV9	TRBJ1-2	CASSRDRDHYGYTF
once	TRBV5-1	TRBJ2-5	CASSNPQGAETQYF
NA	TRBV10-1	TRBJ1-1	CASSGARNTEAFF
few	TRBV18	TRBJ1-4	CASSKGQDEKLFF
NA	TRBV12-3/TRBV12-4	TRBJ1-1	CASSLSMNTEAFF
few	TRBV2	TRBJ1-2	CASSEALAGASNYGYTF
NA	TRBV4-3	TRBJ2-2	CASRSQGNTGELFF
once	TRBV7-9	TRBJ1-4	CASSPGQGNEKLFF
NA	TRBV5-1	TRBJ1-5	CASSPGTGTYSNQPQHF
NA	TRBV4-1	TRBJ1-1	CASSQAAGRGFMNTEAFF
NA	TRBV11-2	TRBJ1-1	CASSLGNRGNTEAFF
once	TRBV4-1	TRBJ1-1	CASSQSRDRVVNTEAFF
NA	TRBV3-1/TRBV3-2	TRBJ1-4	CASSQKTGGREKLFF
NA	TRBV7-2	TRBJ2-1	CASSYRTSGRGPQFF
NA	TRBV18	TRBJ2-3	CASSPQKGLRTDTQYF
NA	TRBV6-5	TRBJ2-5	CASRRGQGRQETQYF
NA	TRBV3-1/TRBV3-2	TRBJ1-2	CASSPGLAYGYTF
NA	TRBV6-6	TRBJ1-1	CASYPPGGGGRTEAFF
NA	TRBV19	TRBJ2-5	CASSLAGATGETQYF
NA	TRBV24-1	TRBJ1-5	CATSAAKVGQPQHF
NA	TRBV14	TRBJ2-5	CASSQGLVSGGRETQYF
NA	TRBV27	TRBJ1-2	CASSPEAGYGYTF
NA	TRBV10-3	TRBJ1-1	CAISEGQATEAFF
NA	TRBV25-1	TRBJ2-3	CASSGTLGDTQYF
NA	TRBV18	TRBJ2-5	CASSPTGGAETQYF
NA	TRBV3-1/TRBV3-2	TRBJ1-3	CASSPTGFSGNTIYF
NA	TRBV27	TRBJ1-1	CASRRRNRGHENTEAFF
NA	TRBV14	TRBJ2-7	CASSPPGQGLKLEQYF
few	TRBV5-6	TRBJ1-5	CASSTRDRGNQPQHF
NA	TRBV11-3	TRBJ2-1	CASSLGSSYNEQFF
NA	TRBV10-3	TRBJ1-5	CAIRDRGGGNQPQHF
few	TRBV3-1/TRBV3-2	TRBJ2-7	CASSQASVREQYF
NA	TRBV19	TRBJ2-1	CASTGTTNYNEQFF
NA	TRBV7-2	TRBJ2-3	CASSSVPGLAERTDTQYF
NA	TRBV5-1	TRBJ1-2	CASSLGGDRDGYTF